This T cell receptor beta chain was sequenced in a study of T cells in Graves' hyperthyroidism and ophthalmopathy. General study findings and limits: In the analysis, a 13 V-J model separated ophthalmopathy from stable hyperthyroidism.

Using around 10 ml of fresh peripheral blood, PBMCs were prepared. With regard to this clonotype: No antigen is known for it.

The CDR3 has 17 residues. In germline, CDR1 is LNHDA, CDR2 SQIVND (reference sequence). V lost 7 bases to trimming and J lost 0 bases, with 18 bases between them. RNA transcripts served as the template for amplifying TCR beta CDR3 regions. RT-PCR in the first round (using the HTBI primer set) targeted the TCR CDR3. TCRdb re-called the multiplex PCR reads with MiXCR, one entry per CDR3 protein. The sample has approximately 720,000 distinct CDR3 sequences, roughly a sixth seen once. The material sequenced was blood. The receptor's source is a woman aged 45-60 years with Graves' hyperthyroidism that later progressed to Graves' ophthalmopathy. The chain couples TRBV19 to TRBJ2-2; D unclear. The CDR3, as DNA: TGTGCCAGTACCCCCCGAGGCAGTCGCGCGAACACCGGGGAGCTGTTTTTT. The encoded protein is CASTPRGSRANTGELFF.